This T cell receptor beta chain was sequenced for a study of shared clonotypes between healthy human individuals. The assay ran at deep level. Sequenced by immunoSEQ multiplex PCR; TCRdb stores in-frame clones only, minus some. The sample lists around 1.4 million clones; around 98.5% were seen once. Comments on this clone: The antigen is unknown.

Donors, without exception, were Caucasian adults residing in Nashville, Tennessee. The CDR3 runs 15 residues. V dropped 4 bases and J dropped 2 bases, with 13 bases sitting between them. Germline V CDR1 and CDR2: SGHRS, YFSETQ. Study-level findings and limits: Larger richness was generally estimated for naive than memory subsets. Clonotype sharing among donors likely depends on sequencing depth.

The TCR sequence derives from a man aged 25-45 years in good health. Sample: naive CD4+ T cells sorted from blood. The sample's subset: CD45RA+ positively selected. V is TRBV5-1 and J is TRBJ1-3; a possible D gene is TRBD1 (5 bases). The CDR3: CASSKLGTAGNTIYF. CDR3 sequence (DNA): TGCGCCAGCAGCAAACTCGGGACGGCTGGAAACACCATATATTTT.